The entry below gives a single T cell receptor beta chain sequence along with its context. These data come from a study of brain T cells in children with intractable seizures. There are 11 residues in the CDR3. The germline V gene encodes CDR1 MNHEY and CDR2 SMNVEV (reference sequence). The ends were cut back, 8 bases at V and 0 bases at J, with 5 bases in the middle. Only in-frame clones appear in the TCRdb table, and some are missing; sequencing was by immunoSEQ multiplex PCR. The repertoire holds around 80,000 clones, with approximately 89% as singletons. This receptor was obtained from a girl between 2 and 10 years old with Rasmussen encephalitis and intractable seizures. This material consisted of peripheral blood, taken at surgery. The chain combines TRBV27 with TRBJ2-7; no definite D call. CDR3 DNA: TGTGCCAGCTTATCCTCCTACGAGCAGTACTTC. It codes for CASLSSYEQYF.